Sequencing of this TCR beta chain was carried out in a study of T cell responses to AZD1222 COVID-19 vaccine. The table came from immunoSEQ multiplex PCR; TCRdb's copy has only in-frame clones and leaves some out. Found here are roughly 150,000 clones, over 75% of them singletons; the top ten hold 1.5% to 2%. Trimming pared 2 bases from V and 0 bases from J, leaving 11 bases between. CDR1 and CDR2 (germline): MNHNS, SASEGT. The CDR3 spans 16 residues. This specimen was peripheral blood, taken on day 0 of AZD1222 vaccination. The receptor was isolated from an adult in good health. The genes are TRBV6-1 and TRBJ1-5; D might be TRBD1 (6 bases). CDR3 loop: CASSEPQGYSNQPQHF. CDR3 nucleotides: TGTGCCAGCAGTGAACCCCAGGGGTATAGCAATCAGCCCCAGCATTTT.